The entry below describes one TCR beta chain. What it recognizes is unknown. TCRdb's table, derived via immunoSEQ multiplex PCR, lists solely in-frame clones and lacks some. The sample includes 85,000 to 90,000 clones, about 88% of them seen just once. Germline values: CDR1 MGHRA, CDR2 YSYEKL. Trimming removed 10 bases from V and 9 bases from J, with 19 bases in between. CDR3 length equals 13 residues. The sample belongs to a study of radiotherapy plus CTLA-4 blockade in lung cancer. General study points: An expansion of tumor-derived TCR clones occurred in blood after radiotherapy plus ipilimumab.

The sequencing here drew on peripheral blood, taken from a patient treated with radiotherapy plus ipilimumab. This TCR was recovered from a human donor with non-small cell lung cancer that progressed on radiotherapy plus ipilimumab. The V gene is TRBV4-1, the J gene TRBJ2-1; D is unclear. For the CDR3, the DNA is TGCGCCACCCAACACGACCGGACCCTTGAGCAGTTCTTC. Translated, it gives CATQHDRTLEQFF.